Listed here are 22 T cell receptor beta chains from one sample, sequenced in a study of Ad26.COV2.S vaccination and SARS-CoV-2 variants. Described treatment: 15 to 20 received Ad26.COV2.S at low or high dose, single or two shots; about 5 received placebo; per-sample allocation not given. Sampling was done on day 63 after the first vaccine or placebo injection. TCRdb's copy holds only in-frame clones and misses some; the assay was immunoSEQ multiplex PCR. The table lists around 370,000 clones, roughly 81% of them singletons, with 3% to 4% in the top ten. The starting material was peripheral blood, obtained in a trial of Ad26.COV2.S vaccine versus placebo. These receptors all come from a person aged 18-60 years who received the Ad26.COV2.S COVID-19 vaccine or a placebo.

This clone was counted a single time. The chain combines TRBV24-1 with TRBJ1-4; D remains ambiguous. The germline V gene encodes CDR1 KGHDR and CDR2 SFDVKD. The CDR3 length is 12 residues. Deletions cut 10 bases from V and 12 bases from J, with 17 bases between. The CDR3 loop is CATSSWAGELFF. CDR3 DNA sequence: TGTGCCACGTCCAGTTGGGCCGGCGAACTGTTTTTT.

The chain has TRBV6-5 and TRBJ2-7; D not certain. V lost 2 bases and J lost 4, with 15 bases in between. Germline loops: CDR1 MNHEY, CDR2 SVGAGI. The CDR3 runs 15 residues. The CDR3 DNA reads as TGTGCCAGCAGTTACGGCTCGCGAGTTAGATACGAGCAGTACTTC. Its protein product is CASSYGSRVRYEQYF.

The V gene is TRBV7-2, the J gene TRBJ1-5; D perhaps matches TRBD1 (5 bases). The germline V gene has CDR1 SGHTA and CDR2 FQGNSA. Trimming removed 4 bases at V and 2 bases at J, with 12 bases between. The CDR3 runs 15 residues. In DNA, the CDR3 is TGTGCCAGCAGCTACTTATTGGGGGGCAATCAGCCCCAGCATTTT. This encodes CASSYLLGGNQPQHF.

The rearrangement links TRBV9 to TRBJ2-5; D is perhaps TRBD1 or TRBD2 (5 bases each). Trimming took 1 base from V and 5 from J, leaving 30 bases between them. Germline CDR1 SGDLS, CDR2 YYNGEE. The CDR3 loop spans 20 amino acids. The CDR3 here is CASSVRAGSFGDPGLETQYF. As DNA, the CDR3 is TGTGCCAGCAGCGTAAGGGCAGGGTCTTTCGGGGACCCCGGCTTGGAGACCCAGTACTTC.

This clone was seen only a few times. The V call is TRBV10-3, the J call TRBJ1-1; the match to TRBD1 covers 7 bases. CDR1 is ENHRY and CDR2 is SYGVKD in the germline V gene. This CDR3 region has 13 residues. V was pared by 10 bases and J by 4 bases, with 9 bases of the junction left unmatched. The CDR3 spells CATQGGTSTEAFF. CDR3 DNA sequence: TGTGCCACCCAGGGGGGGACGAGCACTGAAGCTTTCTTT.

The chain carries TRBV27 and TRBJ2-2, with 8 bases matching TRBD1. CDR1 is MNHEY and CDR2 is SMNVEV in the germline V gene (reference sequence). CDR3 length equals 15 residues. Trimming removed 4 bases from V and 1 base from J; junction bases left unmatched: 2. CDR3 residues: CASSSGTGNTGELFF. CDR3 in DNA: TGTGCCAGCAGTTCCGGGACAGGGAACACCGGGGAGCTGTTTTTT.

CDR3 residues: CASSPQQYGQPQHF. CDR3 nucleotides: TGTGCCAGCTCACCACAGCAGTACGGTCAGCCCCAGCATTTT. The chain links TRBV18 to TRBJ1-5; no clear D. V lost 1 base and J lost 6, with 10 bases in between. This CDR3 is 14 amino acids long. CDR1 is KGHSH and CDR2 is LQKENI in the germline V gene.

The chain combines TRBV5-4 with TRBJ2-2; weak D call: TRBD1 (5 bases). Germline lookup yields CDR1 SGHNT and CDR2 YYREEE (reference sequence). The V gene lost 0 bases and the J gene lost 2 bases, with 11 bases spanning the gap. CDR3 length: 16 amino acids. CDR3 region: CASSLALRANTGELFF. The CDR3 bases are TGTGCCAGCAGCTTGGCTCTCAGGGCCAACACCGGGGAGCTGTTTTTT.

The gene calls are TRBV29-1 and TRBJ1-2; no reliable D call. CDR3 size: 13 residues. Germline lookup yields CDR1 SQVTM and CDR2 ANQGSEA. The germline V and J ends were trimmed by 7 bases and 6 bases, with 18 bases remaining between them. CDR3 region: CSALYSLFDGYTF. CDR3 DNA sequence: TGCAGCGCCCTATACAGTTTATTCGATGGCTACACCTTC.

The count of this clone is one. V is TRBV18 and J is TRBJ2-3; maybe TRBD1 (6 bases). The V and J ends lost 3 bases and 3 bases respectively, with 13 bases between them. Germline loops: CDR1 KGHSH, CDR2 LQKENI. The CDR3 contains 15 residues. DNA for the CDR3: TGTGCCAGCTCACCTGGCAGGCAGGGGACAGATACGCAGTATTTT. The encoded protein is CASSPGRQGTDTQYF.

This clone was picked up a small number of times. The chain is built from TRBV28 and TRBJ2-5; weak D call: TRBD1 (6 bases). The CDR3 spans 15 residues. The V end was cut by 2 bases, the J end by 6 bases, with 16 bases between. CDR1 and CDR2 from the germline V gene are MDHEN and SYDVKM. The CDR3 loop reads CASSLVGQGTKTQYF. The CDR3 DNA reads TGTGCCAGCAGTTTAGTCGGGCAGGGGACGAAGACCCAGTACTTC.

The rearrangement uses TRBV6-2 or TRBV6-3 and TRBJ2-1; 9 bases match TRBD1. This CDR3 has 14 amino acids. Germline V gene data show CDR1 as MNHEY and CDR2 as SVGEGT. With V trimmed by 4 bases and J by 10 bases, 8 bases remained unmatched. Here the CDR3 DNA reads TGTGCCAGCAGTTCCCAGACAGGGGGGCCCGAGCAGTTCTTC. Its translation: CASSSQTGGPEQFF.

The CDR3 loop is CASSLGVAGLTDTQYF. The CDR3 nucleotides are TGTGCCAGCAGCCTCGGGGTAGCGGGGCTCACAGATACGCAGTATTTT. V and J are TRBV3-1 (or the pseudogene TRBV3-2) and TRBJ2-3; TRBD2 agrees at 8 bases. J was trimmed by 2 bases and V by 4 bases; bases with no gene match: 8. Germline V gives CDR1 LGHDT, CDR2 YNNKEL (reference sequence). The CDR3 has 16 residues.

J is TRBJ1-1 and V is TRBV14, with D possibly matching TRBD1 (5 bases). Trimming removed 1 base at V and 1 base at J, with 7 bases between. Germline V gives CDR1 SGHDN, CDR2 FVKESK. The CDR3 contains 14 residues. The CDR3 reads CASSQVGGNTEAFF. The CDR3, as DNA: TGTGCCAGCAGCCAAGTGGGGGGGAACACTGAAGCTTTCTTT.

The chain is built from TRBV5-6 and TRBJ1-1; D is possibly TRBD1 (6 bases). Trimming cost V 2 bases and J 3 bases, with 20 bases left between them. This CDR3 contains 17 residues. Germline CDR1 is SGHDT and CDR2 is YYEEEE. Here the CDR3 reads CASSLEGGYWVDTEAFF. As DNA, the CDR3 is TGTGCCAGCAGCTTAGAAGGGGGGTATTGGGTAGACACTGAAGCTTTCTTT.

V usage is TRBV2 and J usage is TRBJ2-2; D possibly uses TRBD1 or TRBD2 (5 bases each). Trimming removed 1 base at V and 7 bases at J, with 10 bases between. This CDR3 is built from 14 residues. Germline V gene sequence: CDR1 SNHLY, CDR2 FYNNEI. The CDR3 DNA follows: TGTGCCAGCAGTGAAGGAGAGGGGAACGGGGAGCTGTTTTTT. Protein product: CASSEGEGNGELFF. Full variable domain (missing parts from reference TRBV2 and TRBJ2-2): EPEVTQTPSHQVTQMGQEVILRCVPISNHLYFYWYRQILGQKVEFLVSFYNNEISEKSEIFDDQFSVERPDGSNFTLKIRSTKLEDSAMYFCASSEGEGNGELFFGEGSRLTVL.

The chain carries TRBV6-5 and TRBJ2-3, with 9 bases fitting TRBD1. The CDR3 is 14 amino acids. Germline V gene sequence: CDR1 MNHEY, CDR2 SVGAGI. The V segment lost 6 bases and the J segment 6 bases; nucleotides outside the gene matches: 7. CDR3 sequence reads: CASSRGQGGDTQYF. In nucleotides, the CDR3 is TGTGCCAGCAGCCGGGGACAGGGAGGCGATACGCAGTATTTT.

V is TRBV28 and J is TRBJ2-7; D perhaps matches TRBD1 (5 bases). Trimming stripped 4 bases from V and 3 bases from J, with 22 bases between. CDR1 is MDHEN and CDR2 is SYDVKM in the germline V gene. CDR3 length equals 17 residues. The CDR3 reads CASSSRVLPHHIYEQYF. The CDR3 DNA sequence: TGTGCCAGCAGTTCCAGGGTTCTCCCCCACCACATCTACGAGCAGTACTTC.

This clone was picked up a small number of times. The chain is built from TRBV2 and TRBJ2-7, with D maybe TRBD2 (6 bases). CDR3 length: 15 residues. V dropped 3 bases and J dropped 0 bases, with 12 bases sitting between them. From germline, CDR1 is SNHLY and CDR2 FYNNEI. The DNA of the CDR3 is TGTGCCAGCAGTGACCACGGGGGAATCTCCTACGAGCAGTACTTC. This codes for CASSDHGGISYEQYF. The full variable domain, in which reference TRBV2 and TRBJ2-7 provide the parts outside the CDR3, is EPEVTQTPSHQVTQMGQEVILRCVPISNHLYFYWYRQILGQKVEFLVSFYNNEISEKSEIFDDQFSVERPDGSNFTLKIRSTKLEDSAMYFCASSDHGGISYEQYFGPGTRLTVT.

The chain links TRBV18 to TRBJ2-7; 9 nucleotides match TRBD2. With 6 bases clipped from V and 4 bases from J, the junction kept 10 bases outside the gene matches. Per the germline V gene, CDR1 is KGHSH and CDR2 is LQKENI. The CDR3 length is 15 residues. CDR3: CASSPSRGRGYEQYF. DNA of the CDR3: TGTGCCAGCTCCCCCTCTCGCGGGAGGGGGTACGAGCAGTACTTC.

This chain uses TRBV7-2 with TRBJ2-5; D is undetermined. CDR1 is SGHTA, CDR2 FQGNSA, per germline. V was shortened by 1 base and J by 5 bases, with 14 bases between the two germline ends. This CDR3 has 15 amino acids. The CDR3 DNA is TGTGCCAGCAGCTTAGAAGGAAGCACCCCTGAGACCCAGTACTTC. Amino acid sequence: CASSLEGSTPETQYF.

This clone was found once. The rearrangement joins TRBV7-2 to TRBJ1-1, with 7 bases that match TRBD1. This CDR3 has 16 amino acids. V shed 4 bases and J 7 bases; nucleotides not matched to a gene: 15. Germline V gene lookup returns CDR1 SGHTA and CDR2 FQGNSA. The CDR3 sequence: CASSSHPTTGRNEAFF. CDR3 nucleotide sequence: TGTGCCAGCAGCTCCCATCCCACGACAGGGAGGAATGAAGCTTTCTTT.